This note documents a single TCR beta chain sequence. The table came from immunoSEQ multiplex PCR; TCRdb's copy has only in-frame clones and leaves some out. The sample records 260,000 or so clones, approximately 91% being singletons. Deletions cut 5 bases from V and 10 bases from J, with 20 bases between. Germline CDR1 and CDR2: LGHNT and FRNRAP. This CDR3 is 14 amino acids long. This specimen belongs to a study of blood T cell repertoires in COVID-19. The chain has TRBV12-5 and TRBJ1-1, with a tentative D call TRBD1 (5 bases). The sequence was obtained from a man aged 18 to 29 with active or convalescent COVID-19. Sequenced material: peripheral blood. CDR3 loop: CASGPTGLPRGAFF. In nucleotides, the CDR3 is TGTGCTAGTGGTCCAACGGGACTCCCAAGAGGAGCTTTCTTT.